Presented here are 17 T cell receptor beta chains from one specimen sequenced in a study of cytomegalovirus exposure and HLA in healthy donors (dated 2017 in TCRdb). Library creation used the immunoSEQ multiplex PCR assay. For the multiplex PCR, a mixture combining 60 forward primers for TCR Vbeta segments and 13 reverse primers for TCR Jbeta segments was used. This immuneACCESS table, as held by TCRdb, lists in-frame sequences with V and J called but not all clones. Of the missing ones, under half trace to an unresolved V gene in checked studies; the others have no known cause. The sample table shows roughly 150,000 clones, and around 73% are seen once. In total, the top ten clones hold under 1.5% of the sample. Sequencing input: PBMCs. The receptors derive from a male donor in good health and CMV-seronegative.

This rearrangement joins TRBV19 to TRBJ2-3, with 7 bases identical to TRBD1. Germline V gives CDR1 LNHDA, CDR2 SQIVND (reference sequence). This CDR3 region has 14 residues. V lost 9 bases, J lost 2 bases, and 8 bases stayed unmatched. CDR3 loop: CASKTGTATDTQYF. The CDR3 DNA reads as TGTGCCAGCAAAACCGGGACAGCCACAGATACGCAGTATTTT. Based on the CDR3 plus reference TRBV19 and TRBJ2-3, the full variable domain is DGGITQSPKYLFRKEGQNVTLSCEQNLNHDAMYWYRQDPGQGLRLIYYSQIVNDFQKGDIAEGYSVSREKKESFPLTVTSAQKNPTAFYLCASKTGTATDTQYFGPGTRLTVL.

This clone turned up a few times. The chain joins TRBV5-4 to TRBJ1-6, with TRBD1 as a possible D gene (5 bases). The CDR3 totals 15 residues. The germline gives CDR1 SGHNT, CDR2 YYREEE (reference sequence). Trimming shortened V by 3 bases and J by 1 base, and 8 bases separated the two germline ends. CDR3 amino acids: CASSSQGSYNSPLHF. CDR3 DNA sequence: TGTGCCAGCAGCTCCCAGGGATCCTATAATTCACCCCTCCACTTT. Using reference TRBV5-4 and TRBJ1-6 for the parts outside the CDR3, the full variable domain is ETGVTQSPTHLIKTRGQQVTLRCSSQSGHNTVSWYQQALGQGPQFIFQYYREEENGRGNFPPRFSGLQFPNYSSELNVNALELDDSALYLCASSSQGSYNSPLHFGNGTRLTVT.

The rearrangement joins TRBV29-1 to TRBJ2-1, with TRBD2 matching 10 bases. Looked up from germline, CDR1 is SQVTM and CDR2 is ANQGSEA. The CDR3 spans 16 residues. After removal of 4 bases from V and 2 bases from J, the junction contained 8 bases not matched to a gene. The CDR3 loop is CSVAAGGPRTYNEQFF. The DNA for the CDR3 is TGCAGCGTTGCAGCGGGAGGGCCTCGTACCTACAATGAGCAGTTCTTC.

The CDR3 reads CASSSGGGAEQFF. The CDR3 region has the DNA TGTGCCAGTAGTAGCGGGGGTGGAGCTGAGCAGTTCTTC. The chain joins TRBV19 to TRBJ2-1, with TRBD2 matching 7 bases. The V and J ends lost 4 bases and 9 bases, in that order; junction bases with no gene match: 6. This CDR3 is 13 amino acids long. The germline V gene has CDR1 LNHDA and CDR2 SQIVND (reference sequence).

V is TRBV5-1 and J is TRBJ2-1; 7 bases are shared with TRBD1. The CDR3 covers 16 residues. Germline CDR1 reads SGHRS; CDR2 reads YFSETQ. V gave up 4 bases and J gave up 0 bases; unmatched junction bases: 7. The DNA of the CDR3 is TGCGCCAGCAGCGTCGGACAGGCCTTCTCCTACAATGAGCAGTTCTTC. It is translated as CASSVGQAFSYNEQFF. Combining the CDR3 with reference TRBV5-1 and TRBJ2-1 gives the whole variable domain KAGVTQTPRYLIKTRGQQVTLSCSPISGHRSVSWYQQTPGQGLQFLFEYFSETQRNKGNFPGRFSGRQFSNSRSEMNVSTLELGDSALYLCASSVGQAFSYNEQFFGPGTRLTVL.

This clone was detected only a few times. The rearrangement joins TRBV28 to TRBJ1-3; D is uncertain. The V gene's germline CDR1 is MDHEN and CDR2 SYDVKM. Trimming removed 1 base at V and 0 bases at J, with 7 bases between. The CDR3 covers 15 residues. In DNA, the CDR3 is TGTGCCAGCAGTTTATCGGGAGACTCTGGAAACACCATATATTTT. Translating gives CASSLSGDSGNTIYF.

This rearrangement joins TRBV28 to TRBJ1-5, with 11 bases lining up with TRBD1. The CDR3 is made up of 15 amino acids. Trimming took 3 bases from V and 5 from J; bases not matched to a gene: 3. Germline V lookup: CDR1 MDHEN, CDR2 SYDVKM. The CDR3 nucleotides read TGTGCCAGCAGTTTTGGGACAGGGGGTTATCAGCCCCAGCATTTT. It yields the protein CASSFGTGGYQPQHF.

The V and J genes are TRBV2 and TRBJ2-1; D is possibly TRBD1 (6 bases). Germline lookup yields CDR1 SNHLY and CDR2 FYNNEI. Trimming removed 5 bases from V and 0 bases from J, with 11 bases in between. This CDR3 is built from 15 residues. The chain's CDR3 is CASSSGHYSYNEQFF. As DNA, the CDR3 is TGTGCCAGCAGTTCGGGACACTACTCCTACAATGAGCAGTTCTTC.

V and J are TRBV7-2 and TRBJ2-7; D ambiguous. The CDR3 length is 12 residues. Germline CDR1 SGHTA, CDR2 FQGNSA. Trimming took 5 bases from V and 5 from J, leaving 10 bases between them. The CDR3, as DNA: TGTGCCAGCAGCCCTAACCCCCACGAGCAGTACTTC. Protein sequence: CASSPNPHEQYF.

The rearrangement uses TRBV9 and TRBJ2-7; perhaps TRBD1 as D (6 bases). The CDR3 is 14 residues long. V dropped 0 bases and J dropped 5 bases, with 12 bases sitting between them. Germline CDR1 reads SGDLS; CDR2 reads YYNGEE. The CDR3 DNA sequence: TGTGCCAGCAGCGTAGGGCAGGGGCTCAACGAGCAGTACTTC. As protein: CASSVGQGLNEQYF.

The chain couples TRBV6-5 to TRBJ2-7; D may be TRBD1 (5 bases). CDR3 size: 13 residues. The germline V gene encodes CDR1 MNHEY and CDR2 SVGAGI. V was trimmed by 3 bases and J by 4 bases, leaving 10 bases between them. The CDR3 is CASSYTPGYEQYF. CDR3 sequence (DNA): TGTGCCAGCAGTTATACGCCAGGGTACGAGCAGTACTTC.

The V call is TRBV7-8, the J call TRBJ2-7; no reliable D call. Germline V gene data show CDR1 as SGHVS and CDR2 as FQNEAQ. V was cut by 0 bases and J by 2 bases, with 8 bases left in between. The CDR3 consists of 14 residues. This chain's CDR3 is CASSLASQTYEQYF. CDR3 coding DNA: TGTGCCAGCAGCTTAGCTTCCCAGACCTACGAGCAGTACTTC.

The V gene is TRBV7-2, the J gene TRBJ2-7, with TRBD1 matching 10 bases. The CDR3 length is 15 residues. V lost 5 bases, J lost 3 bases, and 7 bases stayed unmatched. Germline CDR1 SGHTA, CDR2 FQGNSA. CDR3 bases: TGTGCCAGCAGCCCCGGACAGGGGGGCTTCTACGAGCAGTACTTC. Its protein is CASSPGQGGFYEQYF.

The chain employs TRBV5-1 and TRBJ2-1; 10 bases fit TRBD2. From germline, CDR1 is SGHRS and CDR2 YFSETQ. The CDR3 runs 15 residues. Losses at the gene ends were 4 bases for V and 7 bases for J; bases not matched to a gene: 8. The chain's CDR3 is CASSQSLAGANEQFF. In DNA, the CDR3 is TGCGCCAGCAGCCAATCTCTAGCGGGAGCTAATGAGCAGTTCTTC.

This chain connects TRBV5-6 to TRBJ2-1; 16 positions agree with TRBD2. The CDR3 covers 18 residues. Germline values: CDR1 SGHDT, CDR2 YYEEEE. V lost 2 bases to trimming and J lost 11 bases; unmatched junction nucleotides: 13. The CDR3 protein is CASSFPGLAGGLNHKQFF. Written as DNA, the CDR3 is TGTGCCAGCAGCTTCCCGGGACTAGCGGGGGGGCTAAATCATAAGCAGTTCTTC.

This chain links TRBV19 with TRBJ2-7, with a possible D match to TRBD2 (6 bases). The germline V and J ends were trimmed by 4 bases and 4 bases, with 14 bases remaining between them. Germline V lookup: CDR1 LNHDA, CDR2 SQIVND (reference sequence). The CDR3 runs 14 residues. In DNA form, the CDR3 reads TGTGCCAGTAGTACTAGCGCCACTAAATACGAGCAGTACTTC. As protein: CASSTSATKYEQYF.

The chain couples TRBV2 to TRBJ2-1; D perhaps matches TRBD2 (5 bases). Germline V CDR1 and CDR2: SNHLY, FYNNEI. The CDR3 consists of 11 residues. Trimming removed 2 bases at V and 15 bases at J, with 11 bases between. Here the CDR3 DNA reads TGTGCCAGCAGTGAACTAGCAGCTTTGTTCTTC. This translates into CASSELAALFF.